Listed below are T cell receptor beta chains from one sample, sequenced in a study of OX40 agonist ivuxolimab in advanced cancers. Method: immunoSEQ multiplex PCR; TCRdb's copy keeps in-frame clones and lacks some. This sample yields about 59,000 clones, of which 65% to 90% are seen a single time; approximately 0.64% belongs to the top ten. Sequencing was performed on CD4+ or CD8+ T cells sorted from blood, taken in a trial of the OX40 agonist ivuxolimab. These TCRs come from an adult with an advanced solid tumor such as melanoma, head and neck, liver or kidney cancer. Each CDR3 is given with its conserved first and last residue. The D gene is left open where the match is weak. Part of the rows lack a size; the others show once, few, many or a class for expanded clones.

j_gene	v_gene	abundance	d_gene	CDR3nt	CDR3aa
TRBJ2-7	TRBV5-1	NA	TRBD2	TGCGCCAGCAGATACCTAGCGGGAGATAACGAGCAGTACTTC	CASRYLAGDNEQYF
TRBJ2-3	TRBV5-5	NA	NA	TGTGCCAGCAGCTTGTATCGGGGGAGTCACACAGATACGCAGTATTTT	CASSLYRGSHTDTQYF
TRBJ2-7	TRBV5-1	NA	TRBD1	TGCGCCAGCATGGAAGGGACAGCCTCCTCCTACGAGCAGTACTTC	CASMEGTASSYEQYF
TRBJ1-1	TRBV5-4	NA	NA	TGTGCCAGCAGCTCCGGGACGGGGCGGAACACTGAAGCTTTCTTT	CASSSGTGRNTEAFF
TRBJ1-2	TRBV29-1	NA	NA	TGCAGCGTTTCTGGGGACGGCTTATGGGGCTACACCTTC	CSVSGDGLWGYTF
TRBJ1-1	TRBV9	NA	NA	TGTGCCAGCAGCGTAGCTTCCGACACTGAAGCTTTCTTT	CASSVASDTEAFF
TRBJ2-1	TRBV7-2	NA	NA	TGTGCCAGCAGCTCGGGAGTGAGGTACAATGAGCAGTTCTTC	CASSSGVRYNEQFF
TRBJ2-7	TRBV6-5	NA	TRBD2	TGTGCCAGCAGTCTCCTAGCGGGAGGTTCCTACGAGCAGTACTTC	CASSLLAGGSYEQYF
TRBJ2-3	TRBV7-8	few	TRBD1	TGTGCCAGCAGCTTAGCCGGGACAGGGTGGACAGATACGCAGTATTTT	CASSLAGTGWTDTQYF
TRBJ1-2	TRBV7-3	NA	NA	TGTGCCAGCAGCTATGGGTCAGATTATGGCTACACCTTC	CASSYGSDYGYTF
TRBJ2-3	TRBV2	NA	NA	TGTGCCAGCAGTGAAGTGGGGGATACGCAGTATTTT	CASSEVGDTQYF
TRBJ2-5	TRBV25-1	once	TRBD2	TGTGCCAGCAGTGAATGGGGGAGGGGAGGACAAGAGACCCAGTACTTC	CASSEWGRGGQETQYF
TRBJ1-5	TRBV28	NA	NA	TGTGCCAGCATGTACGGATTCTATAGCAATCAGCCCCAGCATTTT	CASMYGFYSNQPQHF
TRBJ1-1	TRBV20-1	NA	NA	TGCAGTGCCCAGCGGAACACTGAAGCTTTCTTT	CSAQRNTEAFF
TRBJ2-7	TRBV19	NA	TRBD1	TGTGCCAGTAGTAAAAGGACAGGGTCCTACGAGCAGTACTTC	CASSKRTGSYEQYF
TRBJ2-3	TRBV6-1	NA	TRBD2	TGTGCCAGCAGCCCCTTGCGGGGGGACCAATATACGCAGTATTTT	CASSPLRGDQYTQYF
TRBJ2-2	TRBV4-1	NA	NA	TGCGCCAGCAACCAAGCCCCCGGACTGCAAAATAGGGAGCTGTTTTTT	CASNQAPGLQNRELFF
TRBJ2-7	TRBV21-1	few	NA	TGTGCCAGCAGCAAACGCCCCCCGGGACAGGGGGTCAACGAGCAGTACTTC	CASSKRPPGQGVNEQYF
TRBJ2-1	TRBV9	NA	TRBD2	TGTGCCAGCAGCCCCAGACTAGCGGGGGGGCAAAGTGAGCAGTTCTTC	CASSPRLAGGQSEQFF
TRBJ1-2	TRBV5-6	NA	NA	TGTGCCAGCAGCCCAATACAGGTGGTAAGCTATGGCTACACCTTC	CASSPIQVVSYGYTF
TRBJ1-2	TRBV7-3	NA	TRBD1	TGTGCCAGCAGCTCGGCACAGGGGTTTGGCTACACCTTC	CASSSAQGFGYTF
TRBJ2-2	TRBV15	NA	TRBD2	TGTGCCACCAGCCCGCTAGCGGGTGGCACCGGGGAGCTGTTTTTT	CATSPLAGGTGELFF
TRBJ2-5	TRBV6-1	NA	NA	TGTGCCAGCAGTGAAGACCGAGTCCTAGAGACCCAGTACTTC	CASSEDRVLETQYF
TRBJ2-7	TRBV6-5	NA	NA	TGTGCCAGCAGTTACGCGGGGGCGGTCTCCTACGAGCAGTACTTC	CASSYAGAVSYEQYF
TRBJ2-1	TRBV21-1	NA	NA	TGTGCCACCATTATGGGGGAATTTTACAATGAGCAGTTCTTC	CATIMGEFYNEQFF
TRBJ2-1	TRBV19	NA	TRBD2	TGTGCCAGTAGGCGGGGGCTAGCGGGGTCGGTTGAGCAGTTCTTC	CASRRGLAGSVEQFF
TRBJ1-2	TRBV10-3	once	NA	TGTGCCGGATCAGAGGCGGCTAACTATGGCTACACCTTC	CAGSEAANYGYTF
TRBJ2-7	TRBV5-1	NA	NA	TGCGCCAGCAGCCTGGGGGGTCCCTACGAGCAGTACTTC	CASSLGGPYEQYF
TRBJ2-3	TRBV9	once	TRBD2	TGTGCCAGCAGCCCCGAGAGAGCGGGGGGCACAGATACGCAGTATTTT	CASSPERAGGTDTQYF
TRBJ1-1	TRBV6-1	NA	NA	TGTGCCAGCAGTGAATCTCGCCCAAAAGCTTTCTTT	CASSESRPKAFF
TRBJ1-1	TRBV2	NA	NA	TGTGCCAGCAGTGCGGAAAGGGAAGGATTATCGTCCACTGAAGCTTTCTTT	CASSAEREGLSSTEAFF
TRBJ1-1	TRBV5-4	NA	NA	TGTGCCAGCAGCTTGACTTCTCAGAACACTGAAGCTTTCTTT	CASSLTSQNTEAFF
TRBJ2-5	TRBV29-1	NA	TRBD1	TGCAGCGCCTGGACAGGGGGCGAGACCCAGTACTTC	CSAWTGGETQYF
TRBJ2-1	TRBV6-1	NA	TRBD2	TGTGCCACCCTCGGGTCTCGGGGGGGGTACAATGAGCAGTTCTTC	CATLGSRGGYNEQFF
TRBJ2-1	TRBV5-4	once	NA	TGTGCCAGCAGCCCGGGTAGGGGTGACTACAATGAGCAGTTCTTC	CASSPGRGDYNEQFF
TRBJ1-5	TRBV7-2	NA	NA	TGTGCCAGCAGCTTGGGTCGGGAGGGTCGTCAGCCCCAGCATTTT	CASSLGREGRQPQHF
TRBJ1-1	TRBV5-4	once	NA	TGTGCCAGCAGCCTAAACGGGCAGGCCGAAGCTTTCTTT	CASSLNGQAEAFF
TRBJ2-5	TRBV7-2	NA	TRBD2	TGTGCCAGCAGCCCCAGTGGGACTAGCGGGGGTCCCCCTCGATCCCAGTACTTC	CASSPSGTSGGPPRSQYF
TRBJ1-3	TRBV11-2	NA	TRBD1	TGTGCCAGCAGCCCGGTATGGGACAGGGGGTCTGGAAACACCATATATTTT	CASSPVWDRGSGNTIYF
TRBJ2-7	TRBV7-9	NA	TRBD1	TGTGCCAGCAGCGGGACAGGGGGACGCGAGCAGTACTTC	CASSGTGGREQYF
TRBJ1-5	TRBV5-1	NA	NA	TGCGCCAGCAGGCGGGATAGCAATCAGCCCCAGCATTTT	CASRRDSNQPQHF
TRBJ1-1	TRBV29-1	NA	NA	TGCAGCGTTGTTAGGGGGACCACTGAAGCTTTCTTT	CSVVRGTTEAFF
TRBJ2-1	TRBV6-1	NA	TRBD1	TGTGCCAGAACAGGGGGCCACAATGAGCAGTTCTTC	CARTGGHNEQFF
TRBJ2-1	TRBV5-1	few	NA	TGCGCCAGCAGCTTGCTCGAGAACTATAACAATGAGCAGTTCTTC	CASSLLENYNNEQFF